These T cell receptor beta chains were read from a single sample in a study of somatic reversion in DOCK8 deficiency. Each CDR3 protein gets one entry after TCRdb re-called the multiplex PCR reads with MiXCR. Here the sample spans some 4,100 distinct CDR3 sequences, approximately 24% being singletons. Specimen: peripheral blood. These receptors came from a human donor in good health. The CDR3 runs from the conserved cysteine through the conserved F or W. Fields, in order: CDR3 length, D gene, clone size, J gene, V gene, CDR3 protein, CDR3 DNA. A D gene is named only where the DNA matches it firmly. Not all rows give a size; the values are once, few, many and, for expanded clones, a class.

16 . . TRBJ2-6 TRBV6-4 CASSDSLSSGANVLTF TGTGCCAGCAGTGACTCCCTGAGCTCTGGGGCCAACGTCCTGACTTTC
15 . large TRBJ1-6 TRBV30 CAWSAALEVSSPLHF TGTGCCTGGAGTGCGGCACTAGAAGTGAGTTCACCCCTCCACTTT
15 . . TRBJ2-2 TRBV7-9 CASSLAIGKVGELFF TGTGCCAGCAGCTTAGCTATAGGGAAGGTCGGGGAGCTGTTTTTT
16 . few TRBJ1-4 TRBV7-9 CASSFAGTATNEKLFF TGTGCCAGCAGCTTCGCCGGGACTGCAACTAATGAAAAACTGTTTTTT
15 . . TRBJ1-3 TRBV5-1 CASHPDIYSGNTIYF TGCGCCAGCCACCCAGATATATACTCTGGAAACACCATATATTTT
15 . . TRBJ1-2 TRBV19 CASSIPFDGVYGYTF TGTGCCAGTAGTATCCCCTTCGACGGAGTCTATGGCTACACCTTC
16 TRBD2 . TRBJ2-7 TRBV20-1 CSARGGTSGGAFEQYF TGCAGTGCTAGAGGCGGGACTAGCGGGGGGGCCTTCGAGCAGTACTTC
15 . . TRBJ1-3 TRBV5-1 CASSFGGVSGDTIYF TGCGCCAGCAGCTTCGGTGGAGTCTCTGGAGACACCATATATTTT
14 TRBD1 medium-sized TRBJ1-1 TRBV7-9 CASSWDSLNTEAFF TGTGCCAGCAGCTGGGACAGTCTAAACACTGAAGCTTTCTTT
13 . . TRBJ1-4 TRBV7-6 CASSRGDGEKLFF TGTGCCAGCAGTCGGGGGGATGGCGAAAAACTGTTTTTT
15 TRBD1 large TRBJ1-1 TRBV5-6 CASSSPGQGATEAFF TGTGCCAGCAGCTCTCCGGGACAGGGAGCCACTGAAGCTTTCTTT
17 TRBD1 medium-sized TRBJ1-6 TRBV11-2 CASSLDHDRADNSPLHF TGTGCCAGCAGCTTAGACCATGACAGGGCTGACAATTCACCCCTCCACTTT
16 . medium-sized TRBJ1-2 TRBV3-1 CASSRAGTLQNYGYTF TGTGCCAGCAGCAGAGCCGGGACACTCCAAAACTATGGCTACACCTTC
18 TRBD1 medium-sized TRBJ1-2 TRBV23-1 CASSPPDRNIPANYGYTF TGCGCCAGCAGTCCACCGGACAGGAATATTCCAGCTAACTATGGCTACACCTTC
14 . medium-sized TRBJ1-1 TRBV19 CASTTRTVYTEAFF TGTGCCAGTACAACTAGGACGGTTTACACTGAAGCTTTCTTT
15 . . TRBJ1-4 TRBV6-1 CASSEAKLGNEKLFF TGTGCCAGCAGTGAAGCGAAGTTGGGAAATGAAAAACTGTTTTTT
15 TRBD2 once TRBJ2-7 TRBV9 CASSVGPSGDYEQYF TGTGCCAGCAGCGTAGGGCCTAGCGGGGACTACGAGCAGTACTTC
23 TRBD2 medium-sized TRBJ2-2 TRBV11-2 CASSSNQAVATSGGAKGNGELFF TGTGCCAGCAGCTCAAATCAAGCAGTGGCGACTAGCGGGGGGGCTAAAGGGAACGGGGAGCTGTTTTTT
13 . medium-sized TRBJ1-6 TRBV30 CAWAIGGDSPLHF TGTGCCTGGGCCATTGGGGGCGATTCACCCCTCCACTTT
16 TRBD1 . TRBJ2-7 TRBV28 CASTLEGTGIPYEQYF TGTGCCAGCACCTTAGAAGGGACAGGGATTCCGTACGAGCAGTACTTC
15 TRBD1 medium-sized TRBJ1-2 TRBV11-2 CASSLAGTGIDGYTF TGTGCCAGCAGCTTAGCCGGGACAGGGATTGATGGCTACACCTTC
16 . . TRBJ1-4 TRBV28 CASTQQDTPTNEKLFF TGTGCCAGCACCCAACAAGACACCCCAACTAATGAAAAACTGTTTTTT
15 TRBD2 . TRBJ2-7 TRBV5-1 CASSLGLAGVYEQYF TGCGCCAGCAGCCTTGGACTAGCGGGGGTTTACGAGCAGTACTTC